The present T cell receptor beta chain was sequenced within a study of T cells in Graves' hyperthyroidism and ophthalmopathy. Amplification of TCR beta CDR3 regions used RNA as the template. RT-PCR in the first round (using the HTBI primer set) targeted the TCR CDR3. TCRdb re-derived calls from the multiplex PCR reads in MiXCR, one entry per CDR3 protein. The sample shows 650,000 to 700,000 distinct CDR3 sequences, 17% of them seen only once. This clonotype has ten or more counts. No antigen is known for it. Study-level results: Ophthalmopathy prediction by the model preceded onset by a median about 6 months.

Stability of Graves' hyperthyroidism was defined as absent ophthalmopathy progression within 18 months. Clinicians diagnosed patients from clinical symptoms, serum thyroxine and TRAb, thyroid ultrasound and orbital computed tomography. Sequenced sample: blood. The TCR was taken from a man in his forties or fifties with Graves' hyperthyroidism.

In nucleotides, the CDR3 is TGTGCCAGCAGTTTATCGGCTAGCTGGGCCCAGTACTTC. It encodes CASSLSASWAQYF. The chain is built from TRBV27 and TRBJ2-5, with TRBD2 as a possible D gene (5 bases). Between the trimmed V and J ends, which lost 0 bases and 9 bases, there was a span of 11 bases. The germline CDR1 and CDR2 sequences are MNHEY and SMNVEV (reference sequence). The length of the CDR3 is 13 residues.